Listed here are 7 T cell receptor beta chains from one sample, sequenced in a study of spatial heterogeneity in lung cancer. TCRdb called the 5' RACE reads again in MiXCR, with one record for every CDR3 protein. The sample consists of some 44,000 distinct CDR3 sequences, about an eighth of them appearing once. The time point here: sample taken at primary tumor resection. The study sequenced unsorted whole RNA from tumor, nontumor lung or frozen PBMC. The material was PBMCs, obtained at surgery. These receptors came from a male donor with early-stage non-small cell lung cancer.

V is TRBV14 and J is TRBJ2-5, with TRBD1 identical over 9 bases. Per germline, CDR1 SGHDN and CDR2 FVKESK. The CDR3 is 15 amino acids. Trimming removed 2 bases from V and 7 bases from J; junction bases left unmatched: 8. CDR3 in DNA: TGTGCCAGCAGCCAATGGTTACAGGGGGCTGGGACCCAGTACTTC. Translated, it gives CASSQWLQGAGTQYF.

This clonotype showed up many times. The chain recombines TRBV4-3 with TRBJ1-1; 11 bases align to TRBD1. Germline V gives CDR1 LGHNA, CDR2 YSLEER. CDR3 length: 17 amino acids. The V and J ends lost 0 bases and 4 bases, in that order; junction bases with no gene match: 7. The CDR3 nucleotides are TGCGCCAGCAGCCAAGAAGTGGCCGGGACAGGGGGCACTGAAGCTTTCTTT. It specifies CASSQEVAGTGGTEAFF.

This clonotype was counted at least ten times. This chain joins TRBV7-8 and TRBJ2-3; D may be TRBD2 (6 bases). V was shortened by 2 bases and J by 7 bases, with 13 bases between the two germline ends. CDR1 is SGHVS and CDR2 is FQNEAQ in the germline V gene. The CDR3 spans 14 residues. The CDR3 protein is CASSLQWGEYTQYF. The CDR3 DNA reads TGTGCCAGCAGCTTACAATGGGGGGAGTATACGCAGTATTTT.

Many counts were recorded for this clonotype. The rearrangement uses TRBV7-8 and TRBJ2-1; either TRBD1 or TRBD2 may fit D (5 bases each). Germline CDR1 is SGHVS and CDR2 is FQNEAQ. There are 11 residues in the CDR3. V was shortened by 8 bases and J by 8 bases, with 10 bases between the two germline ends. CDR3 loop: CASAMGDEQFF. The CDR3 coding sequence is TGTGCCAGCGCGATGGGGGATGAGCAGTTCTTC.

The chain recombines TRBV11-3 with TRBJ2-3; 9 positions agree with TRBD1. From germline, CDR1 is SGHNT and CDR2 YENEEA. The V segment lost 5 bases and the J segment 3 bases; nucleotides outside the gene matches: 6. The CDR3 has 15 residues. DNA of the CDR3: TGTGCCAGCAGCCCCCGGACAGGGGCGACAGATACGCAGTATTTT. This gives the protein CASSPRTGATDTQYF.

CDR3 DNA: TGTGCCAGCAGTGAACAGCGGTTCTACGAGCAGTACTTC. It encodes CASSEQRFYEQYF. The chain is built from TRBV2 and TRBJ2-7; a weak D match, TRBD2 (5 bases). Trimming removed 2 bases from V and 3 bases from J, with 8 bases in between. CDR3 size: 13 residues. Germline V gene data show CDR1 as SNHLY and CDR2 as FYNNEI.

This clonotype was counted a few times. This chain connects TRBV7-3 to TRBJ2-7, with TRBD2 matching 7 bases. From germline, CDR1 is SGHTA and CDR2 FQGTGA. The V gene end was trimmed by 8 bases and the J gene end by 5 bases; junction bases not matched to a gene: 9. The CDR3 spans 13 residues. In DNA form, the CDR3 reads TGTGCCAGCGCCCTAGCGGCCCGAAACGAGCAGTACTTC. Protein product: CASALAARNEQYF.